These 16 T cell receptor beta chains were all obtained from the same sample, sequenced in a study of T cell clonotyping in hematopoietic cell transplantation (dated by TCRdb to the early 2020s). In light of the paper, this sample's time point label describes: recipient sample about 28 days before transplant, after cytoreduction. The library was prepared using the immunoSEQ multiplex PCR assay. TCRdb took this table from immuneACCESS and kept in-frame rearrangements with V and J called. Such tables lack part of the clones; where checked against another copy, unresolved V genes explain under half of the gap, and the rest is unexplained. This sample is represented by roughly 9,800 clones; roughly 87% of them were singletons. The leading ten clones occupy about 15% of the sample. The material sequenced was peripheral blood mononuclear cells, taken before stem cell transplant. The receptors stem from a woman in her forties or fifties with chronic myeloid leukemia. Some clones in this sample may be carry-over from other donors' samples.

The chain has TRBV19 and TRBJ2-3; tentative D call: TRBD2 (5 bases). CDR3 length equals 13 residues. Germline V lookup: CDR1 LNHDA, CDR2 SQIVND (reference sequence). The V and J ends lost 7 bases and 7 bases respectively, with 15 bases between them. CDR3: CASKERTPYTQYF. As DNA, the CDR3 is TGTGCCAGTAAGGAGCGGACCCCGTATACGCAGTATTTT.

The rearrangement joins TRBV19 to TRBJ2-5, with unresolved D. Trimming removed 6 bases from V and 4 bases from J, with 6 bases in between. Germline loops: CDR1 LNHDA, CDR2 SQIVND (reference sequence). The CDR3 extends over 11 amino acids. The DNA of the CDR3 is TGTGCCAGTAGGGAGAGAGAGACCCAGTACTTC. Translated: CASRERETQYF.

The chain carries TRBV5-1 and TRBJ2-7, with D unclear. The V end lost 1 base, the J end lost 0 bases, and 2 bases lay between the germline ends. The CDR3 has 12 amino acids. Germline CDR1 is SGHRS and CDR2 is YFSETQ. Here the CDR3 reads CASSLPSYEQYF. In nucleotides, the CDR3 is TGCGCCAGCAGCTTGCCCTCCTACGAGCAGTACTTC.

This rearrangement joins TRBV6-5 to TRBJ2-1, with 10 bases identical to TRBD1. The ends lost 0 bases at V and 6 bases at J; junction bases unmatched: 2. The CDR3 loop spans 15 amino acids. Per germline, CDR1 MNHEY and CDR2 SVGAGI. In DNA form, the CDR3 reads TGTGCCAGCAGTTACTCGGGGACAGGGGCCAATGAGCAGTTCTTC. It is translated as CASSYSGTGANEQFF.

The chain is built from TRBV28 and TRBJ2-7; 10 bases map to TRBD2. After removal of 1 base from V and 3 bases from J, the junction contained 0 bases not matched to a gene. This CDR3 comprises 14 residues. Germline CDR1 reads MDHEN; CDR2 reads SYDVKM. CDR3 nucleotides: TGTGCCAGCAGTTTATCTAGCGGGGGCTACGAGCAGTACTTC. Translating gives CASSLSSGGYEQYF.

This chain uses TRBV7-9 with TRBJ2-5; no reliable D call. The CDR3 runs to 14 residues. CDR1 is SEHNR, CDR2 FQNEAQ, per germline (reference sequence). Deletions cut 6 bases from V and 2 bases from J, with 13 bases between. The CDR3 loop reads CASSFFPLQETQYF. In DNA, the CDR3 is TGTGCCAGCAGTTTTTTCCCGTTACAAGAGACCCAGTACTTC.

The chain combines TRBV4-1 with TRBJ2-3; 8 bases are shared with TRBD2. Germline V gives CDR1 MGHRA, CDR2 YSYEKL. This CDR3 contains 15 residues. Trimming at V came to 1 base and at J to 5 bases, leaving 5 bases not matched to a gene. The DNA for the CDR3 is TGCGCCAGCAGCCAAGCGGGAGGGCCCGGAGATACGCAGTATTTT. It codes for CASSQAGGPGDTQYF.

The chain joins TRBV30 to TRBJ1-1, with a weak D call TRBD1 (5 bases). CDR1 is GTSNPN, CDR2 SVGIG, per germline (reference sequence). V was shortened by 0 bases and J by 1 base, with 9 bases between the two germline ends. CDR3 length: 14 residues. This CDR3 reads CAWSVGVTNTEAFF. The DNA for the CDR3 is TGTGCCTGGAGTGTAGGGGTAACGAACACTGAAGCTTTCTTT.

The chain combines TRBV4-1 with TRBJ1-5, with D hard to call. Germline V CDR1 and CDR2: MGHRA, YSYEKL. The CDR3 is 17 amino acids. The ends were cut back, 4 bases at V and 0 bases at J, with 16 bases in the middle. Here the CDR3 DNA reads TGCGCCAGCAGCCCCCAGAGGAGGGTCGATAGCAATCAGCCCCAGCATTTT. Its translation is CASSPQRRVDSNQPQHF.

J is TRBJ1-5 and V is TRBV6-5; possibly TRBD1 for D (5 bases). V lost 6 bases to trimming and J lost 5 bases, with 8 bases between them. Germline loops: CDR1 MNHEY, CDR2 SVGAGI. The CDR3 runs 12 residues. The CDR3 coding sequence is TGTGCCAGCAGGAGAGGGGATCAGCCCCAGCATTTT. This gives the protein CASRRGDQPQHF.

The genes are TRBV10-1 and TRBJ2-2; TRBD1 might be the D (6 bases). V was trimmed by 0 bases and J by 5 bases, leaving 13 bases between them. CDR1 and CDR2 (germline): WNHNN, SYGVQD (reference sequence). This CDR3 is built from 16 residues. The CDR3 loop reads CASSESQGPITGELFF. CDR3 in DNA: TGCGCCAGCAGTGAGTCCCAGGGGCCTATAACCGGGGAGCTGTTTTTT.

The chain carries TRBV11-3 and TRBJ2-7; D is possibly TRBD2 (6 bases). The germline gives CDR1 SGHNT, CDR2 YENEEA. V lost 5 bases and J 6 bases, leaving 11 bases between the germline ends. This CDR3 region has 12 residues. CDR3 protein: CASSRGNGEQYF. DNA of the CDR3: TGTGCCAGCAGCCGGGGGAATGGCGAGCAGTACTTC. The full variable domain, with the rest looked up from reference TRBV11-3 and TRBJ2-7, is EAGVVQSPRYKIIEKKQPVAFWCNPISGHNTLYWYLQNLGQGPELLIRYENEEAVDDSQLPKDRFSAERLKGVDSTLKIQPAELGDSAVYLCASSRGNGEQYFGPGTRLTVT.

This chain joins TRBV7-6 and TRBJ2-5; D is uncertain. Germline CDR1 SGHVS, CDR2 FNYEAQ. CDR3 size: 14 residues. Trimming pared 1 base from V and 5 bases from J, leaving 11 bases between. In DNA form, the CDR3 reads TGTGCCAGCAGCTTAGGGAACTCATTGGAGACCCAGTACTTC. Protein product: CASSLGNSLETQYF.

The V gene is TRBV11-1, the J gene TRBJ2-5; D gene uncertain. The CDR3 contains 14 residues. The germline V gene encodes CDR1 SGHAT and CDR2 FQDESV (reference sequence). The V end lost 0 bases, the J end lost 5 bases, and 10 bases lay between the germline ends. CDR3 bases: TGTGCCAGCAGCTTAGCACCGGAGAGGGAGACCCAGTACTTC. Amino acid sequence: CASSLAPERETQYF.

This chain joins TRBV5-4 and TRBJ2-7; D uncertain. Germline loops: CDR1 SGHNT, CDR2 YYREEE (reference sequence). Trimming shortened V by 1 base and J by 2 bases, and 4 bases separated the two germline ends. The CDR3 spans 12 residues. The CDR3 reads CASSLNAYEQYF. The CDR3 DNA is TGTGCCAGCAGCTTGAACGCCTACGAGCAGTACTTC.

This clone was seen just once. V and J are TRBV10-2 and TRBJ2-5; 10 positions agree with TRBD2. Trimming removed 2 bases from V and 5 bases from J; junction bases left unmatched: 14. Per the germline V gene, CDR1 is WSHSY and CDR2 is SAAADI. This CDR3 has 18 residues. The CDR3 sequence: CASSEPGLAHGGGETQYF. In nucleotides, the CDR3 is TGCGCCAGCAGTGAGCCGGGACTAGCGCACGGAGGGGGGGAGACCCAGTACTTC.